These 17 T cell receptor beta chains were all obtained from the same sample, sequenced in a study of blood T cell repertoires in COVID-19. Using immunoSEQ multiplex PCR, the repertoire was profiled, and TCRdb retains in-frame clones only, with some absent. The profile shows roughly 250,000 clones, about nine tenths of them singletons. The sample taken for sequencing was peripheral blood. The receptors shown here come from a man aged 55 to 70 who had recovered from COVID-19.

This clone appeared a few times. Other DNA sequences from this sample encode an identical CDR3 as well. The chain combines TRBV10-3 with TRBJ1-2; perhaps TRBD1 as D (5 bases). CDR3 length equals 13 residues. Germline V gene sequence: CDR1 ENHRY, CDR2 SYGVKD. V lost 6 bases and J 5 bases, leaving 13 bases between the germline ends. CDR3 sequence: CAISDPTVYGYTF. The CDR3 DNA follows: TGTGCCATCAGCGACCCGACAGTGTATGGCTACACCTTC.

Only one count was recorded for this clone. The gene calls are TRBV9 and TRBJ2-2; D not certain. Germline V gene sequence: CDR1 SGDLS, CDR2 YYNGEE. Trimming removed 2 bases at V and 6 bases at J, with 11 bases between. The CDR3 totals 14 residues. The CDR3 reads CASSVVETAGELFF. The CDR3 coding sequence is TGTGCCAGCAGCGTGGTAGAGACTGCCGGGGAGCTGTTTTTT.

The V gene is TRBV5-1, the J gene TRBJ2-3; 11 nucleotides line up with TRBD1. The CDR3 has 15 amino acids. V lost 3 bases and J lost 3; bases outside the gene matches: 3. CDR1 is SGHRS, CDR2 YFSETQ, per germline. The CDR3 bases are TGCGCCAGCAGCTGGGGACAGGGGGGAACAGATACGCAGTATTTT. This codes for CASSWGQGGTDTQYF.

The CDR3 sequence is CATRTGGTDTQYF. Here the CDR3 DNA reads TGCGCCACCAGGACAGGGGGCACAGATACGCAGTATTTT. This chain joins TRBV5-1 and TRBJ2-3; TRBD1 agrees at 9 bases. The J segment lost 1 base and the V segment lost 9 bases, leaving 3 bases of the junction unmatched. The CDR3 consists of 13 residues. CDR1 and CDR2 (germline): SGHRS, YFSETQ.

This clone showed up just once. V is TRBV19 and J is TRBJ2-1, with 11 bases identical to TRBD2. The CDR3 is 22 residues long. Germline trimming cut 5 bases from V and 4 bases from J; bases unmatched to any gene: 25. Germline CDR1 LNHDA, CDR2 SQIVND (reference sequence). CDR3 DNA: TGTGCCAGTAGTCTCGGGACAGGGACCCCGCGAGGAACTAGCGGGGGATACAATGAGCAGTTCTTC. Encoded protein: CASSLGTGTPRGTSGGYNEQFF.

This sequence joins TRBV2 and TRBJ1-1, with TRBD1 identical over 9 bases. Germline loops: CDR1 SNHLY, CDR2 FYNNEI. J lost 4 bases, V lost 3 bases, and 9 bases had no gene match. The CDR3 consists of 16 residues. CDR3 in amino acids: CASSDDRGGLGTEAFF. The CDR3 DNA follows: TGTGCCAGCAGTGATGACAGGGGGGGTTTAGGCACTGAAGCTTTCTTT.

The chain has TRBV9 and TRBJ1-1; 11 nucleotides align to TRBD1. The CDR3 length is 17 residues. Looked up from germline, CDR1 is SGDLS and CDR2 is YYNGEE. The ends lost 5 bases at V and 4 bases at J; junction bases unmatched: 13. CDR3: CASSRTGGVLAGTEAFF. DNA of the CDR3: TGTGCCAGCAGTAGGACAGGGGGCGTTCTCGCCGGCACTGAAGCTTTCTTT.

The J gene is TRBJ1-1, the V gene TRBV4-1; unclear D gene. The V and J ends lost 0 bases and 5 bases respectively, with 7 bases between them. The CDR3 is 13 residues long. Germline CDR1 and CDR2: MGHRA and YSYEKL. The CDR3 reads CASSQDRGTEAFF. DNA of the CDR3: TGCGCCAGCAGCCAAGACAGAGGGACTGAAGCTTTCTTT.

The chain is built from TRBV3-1 (or the pseudogene TRBV3-2) and TRBJ1-2; TRBD1 agrees at 7 bases. The germline gives CDR1 LGHDT, CDR2 YNNKEL (reference sequence). After removal of 4 bases from V and 2 bases from J, the junction contained 1 base not matched to a gene. This CDR3 is 13 amino acids long. CDR3 bases: TGTGCCAGCAGCCCCAGGGGGAACTATGGCTACACCTTC. Translating gives CASSPRGNYGYTF.

The rearrangement joins TRBV11-3 to TRBJ2-3; 8 nucleotides match TRBD2. The germline CDR1 and CDR2 sequences are SGHNT and YENEEA. Losses at the gene ends were 4 bases for V and 4 bases for J; bases not matched to a gene: 4. The CDR3 extends over 14 amino acids. CDR3 nucleotides: TGTGCCAGCAGCTCGACTAGCGAGGCAGATACGCAGTATTTT. Its protein product is CASSSTSEADTQYF.

The CDR3, as DNA: TGTGCCAGTAGTTCGCAGGGCTCTGGCAAAAACATTCAGTACTTC. Translation gives CASSSQGSGKNIQYF. The chain joins TRBV19 to TRBJ2-4; D is possibly TRBD1 (5 bases). Germline-derived CDR1 and CDR2 are LNHDA and SQIVND (reference sequence). V lost 5 bases to trimming and J lost 3 bases, with 14 bases between them. The CDR3 runs 15 residues. The whole variable domain, remainder taken from reference TRBV19 and TRBJ2-4, is DGGITQSPKYLFRKEGQNVTLSCEQNLNHDAMYWYRQDPGQGLRLIYYSQIVNDFQKGDIAEGYSVSREKKESFPLTVTSAQKNPTAFYLCASSSQGSGKNIQYFGAGTRLSVL.

CDR3 nucleotides: TGTGCCAGCAGCTTAAAAGGGGGAGTGGCCGGAAACACCATATATTTT. It encodes CASSLKGGVAGNTIYF. This chain connects TRBV7-8 to TRBJ1-3, with TRBD1 as a possible D gene (6 bases). This CDR3 region has 16 residues. CDR1 and CDR2 from the germline V gene are SGHVS and FQNEAQ. V lost 2 bases to trimming and J lost 4 bases, with 15 bases between them.

This clone was seen only once. This sequence joins TRBV7-8 and TRBJ2-3, with a weak D call TRBD1 (5 bases). The CDR3 has 16 amino acids. Germline-derived CDR1 and CDR2 are SGHVS and FQNEAQ. Trimming took 5 bases from V and 3 from J, leaving 18 bases between them. CDR3 amino acids: CASSPAQGTVTDTQYF. In DNA, the CDR3 is TGTGCCAGCAGCCCCGCCCAGGGTACGGTAACAGATACGCAGTATTTT.

This rearrangement joins TRBV27 to TRBJ2-1, with D perhaps matching TRBD1 (6 bases). CDR3 length: 16 amino acids. V was trimmed by 3 bases and J by 1 base, leaving 13 bases between them. Germline CDR1 is MNHEY and CDR2 is SMNVEV (reference sequence). The CDR3 is CASSFSGTTSYNEQFF. CDR3 DNA sequence: TGTGCCAGCAGTTTTTCCGGGACAACTTCCTACAATGAGCAGTTCTTC.

J is TRBJ2-5 and V is TRBV5-1, with TRBD1 matching 12 bases. This CDR3 is built from 14 residues. Unmatched junction bases numbered 2, after V lost 4 bases and J lost 4 bases. CDR1 is SGHRS and CDR2 is YFSETQ in the germline V gene. CDR3 loop: CASSGTGGGETQYF. The DNA of the CDR3 is TGCGCCAGCAGCGGGACAGGGGGCGGAGAGACCCAGTACTTC.

The genes are TRBV19 and TRBJ1-4; 8 bases align to TRBD1. The V and J ends lost 6 bases and 3 bases, in that order; junction bases with no gene match: 18. CDR1 and CDR2 (germline): LNHDA, SQIVND (reference sequence). The CDR3 has 19 amino acids. The CDR3 nucleotides read TGTGCCAGTAGGAGGACAGGGAGGATGGCCACTGGAGCTAATGAAAAACTGTTTTTT. Its protein is CASRRTGRMATGANEKLFF.

V and J are TRBV11-2 and TRBJ1-4; TRBD1 matches 9 bases. V shed 5 bases and J 4 bases; nucleotides not matched to a gene: 11. The CDR3 is made up of 17 amino acids. Germline values: CDR1 SGHAT, CDR2 FQNNGV. The CDR3 bases are TGTGCCAGCAGCCCGCGGACAGGGGCGGGCGGTAATGAAAAACTGTTTTTT. Translating gives CASSPRTGAGGNEKLFF.